This T cell receptor (beta chain) stems from a study of blood T cell repertoires in COVID-19. The V gene's germline CDR1 is MDHEN and CDR2 SYDVKM. The CDR3 is 13 residues long. Trimming pared 2 bases from V and 10 bases from J, leaving 13 bases between. As processed by the authors: From reference gene primer amplification, estimates of nucleated cell counts were derived. Libraries were prepared by immunoSEQ multiplex PCR; TCRdb keeps only in-frame clonotypes and omits some of them. V and J calls and clone size are those listed in that table; D and trimming were worked out from the DNA. Here the sample spans some 190,000 clones, 70% to 80% being singletons.

This receptor was taken from a man in his sixties who had been exposed to COVID-19. This chain links TRBV28 with TRBJ2-3, with a possible D match to TRBD1 (6 bases). Specimen: PBMCs or T cells enriched from blood (not recorded which). CDR3 nucleotides: TGTGCCAGCAGTTTAGGTCGCCAGGGGTCGCAGTATTTT. Its protein product is CASSLGRQGSQYF.